The next 5 T cell receptor beta chains were all read from a single sample in a study of T cells expressing NK-cell markers. Reanalyzing the 5' RACE reads, TCRdb keeps one entry per CDR3 protein, without DNA. Recorded for this sample: some 340,000 distinct CDR3 sequences. Sequenced: blood T cells: a sorted CD56 or NKG2C T cell subset, CD4+ or CD8+ T cells, or bulk PBMC T cells (not recorded which). All receptors come from a man between 18 and 69 years old in good health.

The chain employs TRBV9 and TRBJ2-5; the TCRdb call, TRBD1, lacks DNA for checking. Germline V lookup: CDR1 SGDLS, CDR2 YYNGEE. This CDR3 spans 14 amino acids. CDR3 in amino acids: CASTPGQGGETQYF.

The chain uses TRBV3-1 and TRBJ2-5. The CDR3 sequence is 12 residues long. The germline V gene encodes CDR1 LGHDT and CDR2 YNNKEL (reference sequence). The CDR3 sequence is CASSQTKETQYF.

The genes are TRBV6-1 and TRBJ1-3; the TCRdb D gene call, TRBD1, has no DNA to confirm it. Germline V gives CDR1 MNHNS, CDR2 SASEGT. The CDR3 is made up of 16 amino acids. CDR3 region: CASSKQGKGPGNTIYF.

The chain couples TRBV9 to TRBJ2-7; TCRdb names TRBD1, which stays unverified in the absence of DNA. The germline V gene encodes CDR1 SGDLS and CDR2 YYNGEE. The CDR3 extends over 16 amino acids. The CDR3 here is CASSVTAGTGAYEQYF.

The chain recombines TRBV9 with TRBJ1-4; TCRdb calls TRBD1, which cannot be checked without DNA. Germline CDR1 is SGDLS and CDR2 is YYNGEE. This CDR3 spans 15 amino acids. The CDR3 sequence is CASSPPGPRAGKLFF.